This TCR beta chain emerged from a study of response to subunit inactivated influenza vaccine. TCRdb independently ran MiXCR on the RT-PCR reads; one entry per CDR3 protein. The table records under 850,000 distinct CDR3 sequences, roughly 20% of them present only once. This clonotype has just a few counts. The target antigen is unknown. Study conclusions and caveats: The authors suggested that every seasonal influenza vaccination recruits few new T cells.

Looked up from germline, CDR1 is SGHDT and CDR2 is YYEEEE. V was shortened by 1 base and J by 3 bases, with 11 bases between the two germline ends. This CDR3 is 15 amino acids long. The sequence was obtained from a man between 50 and 59 years old who received an inactivated influenza vaccine. The sample here was PBMCs from blood, taken more than 4 days after vaccination. The V call is TRBV5-6, the J call TRBJ1-5; tentatively, D is TRBD1 (5 bases). CDR3 sequence reads: CASSLTLGDNQPQHF. The CDR3 nucleotides are TGTGCCAGCAGCTTGACGTTAGGGGACAATCAGCCCCAGCATTTT.